The rows below give T cell receptor beta chains drawn from one sample of a study of neurological immune-mediated disorders. One entry per CDR3 protein, called by TCRdb with MiXCR from the 5' RACE reads. This sample has tens of thousands of distinct CDR3 sequences, with around 4.4% found just once. Sequenced input: PBMCs. Receptor source: a man aged 45 to 65 with multiple sclerosis. The CDR3 runs from the conserved cysteine through the conserved F or W. Each record gives: clone size, V gene, D gene, J gene, CDR3 DNA, CDR3 protein. The D gene is left open where the match is weak. For some rows the clone size is stated as once, few or many, or as a class when expanded; others skip it.

many	TRBV7-2	.	TRBJ1-1	TGTGCCAGCAGCTTAACAAGGCAAAGTGAAGCTTTCTTT	CASSLTRQSEAFF
many	TRBV5-1	.	TRBJ2-3	TGCGCCAGCAGCTTGCTGGGTGGCACAGATACGCAGTATTTT	CASSLLGGTDTQYF
many	TRBV12-3/TRBV12-4	TRBD1	TRBJ2-7	TGTGCCAGCAGTTTCCCAGGGGGATCCTACGAGCAGTACTTC	CASSFPGGSYEQYF
many	TRBV27	TRBD2	TRBJ2-3	TGTGCCAGCAGTTTAAGACTAGCGGAAGATACGCAGTATTTT	CASSLRLAEDTQYF
many	TRBV6-6	TRBD1	TRBJ2-7	TGTGCCAGCAGCACTCCCGGGACAGGGTACTACGAGCAGTACTTC	CASSTPGTGYYEQYF
.	TRBV20-1	.	TRBJ1-6	TGCAGTGCTAGACCCCCGACGGCGAGCTCCTATAATTCACCCCTCAACTTT	CSARPPTASSYNSPLNF
many	TRBV4-1	TRBD2	TRBJ2-1	TGCGCCAGCAGCTCCGTCGGGACTAGCGGGAGCCTGGAGCAGTTCTTC	CASSSVGTSGSLEQFF
many	TRBV19	TRBD2	TRBJ2-1	TGTGCCAGTAGTAGGACTAGCGGAACCTACAATGAGCAGTTCTTC	CASSRTSGTYNEQFF
.	TRBV2	.	TRBJ1-5	TGTGCCAGCAGCCCAAGTAGCCAACCCAATCAGCCCCAGCATTTT	CASSPSSQPNQPQHF
many	TRBV5-1	TRBD2	TRBJ2-1	TGCGCCAGCTCCCCCCAACTAGCGGGGCCTCTAGAGCAGTTCTTC	CASSPQLAGPLEQFF
many	TRBV5-1	.	TRBJ2-5	TGCGCCAGCAGCCCGGATGGAGGGCGAAAGACCCAGTACTTC	CASSPDGGRKTQYF
many	TRBV25-1	.	TRBJ2-5	TGTGCCAGCAGTGAACGGGGGCCAGGGGAGACCCAGTACTTC	CASSERGPGETQYF
many	TRBV11-2	.	TRBJ1-1	TGTGCCAGCAGCTTAATTGTCAGGGGCACCCAAGGGGGGACTGAAGCTTTCTTT	CASSLIVRGTQGGTEAFF
many	TRBV4-2	.	TRBJ2-1	TGTGCCAGCAGCCAAGATCTTTCTCCGGGACTCCCAGGTAATGAGCAGTTCTTC	CASSQDLSPGLPGNEQFF
few	TRBV6-5	TRBD2	TRBJ2-1	TGTGCCAGCAGTTACTCCGGACTAGTGTATGAGCAGTTCTTC	CASSYSGLVYEQFF
.	TRBV12-3/TRBV12-4	.	TRBJ2-4	TGTGCCAGCAGTTTTCGGGACCCAGTCAAAAACATTCAGTACTTC	CASSFRDPVKNIQYF
medium-sized	TRBV6-6	.	TRBJ2-6	TGTGCCAGCAGTTACGGGGTCTCTGGGGCCAACGTCCTGACTTTC	CASSYGVSGANVLTF
many	TRBV18	.	TRBJ1-1	TGTGCCAGCTCACCAACAGGGAACATGAACACTGAAGCTTTCTTT	CASSPTGNMNTEAFF
many	TRBV12-3/TRBV12-4	.	TRBJ2-5	TGTGCCAGCAGCGCGGACCGTTACGAAGAGACCCAGTACTTC	CASSADRYEETQYF
.	TRBV12-3/TRBV12-4	.	TRBJ1-1	TGTGCCAGCAGTCAACAGAGGAACACTGAAGCTTTCTTT	CASSQQRNTEAFF
many	TRBV11-3	.	TRBJ2-5	TGTGCCAGCAGCCCCCGAGGAATCGGGCAAGAGACCCAGTACTTC	CASSPRGIGQETQYF
many	TRBV3-1	TRBD1	TRBJ2-7	TGTGCCAGCAGCCCCGGACAGGGGAACTACGAGCAGTACTTC	CASSPGQGNYEQYF
many	TRBV5-1	TRBD1	TRBJ2-3	TGCGCCAGCAGCCTCGGTGGACAGGAGGTTCAAGATACGCAGTATTTT	CASSLGGQEVQDTQYF
many	TRBV12-3/TRBV12-4	TRBD2	TRBJ2-3	TGTGCCAGCAGTCCGCGTGGAGCGGGGGTTTCAGATACGCAGTATTTT	CASSPRGAGVSDTQYF
many	TRBV20-1	TRBD1	TRBJ2-7	TGCAGTGCTCCACAGGGGGGTTACGAGCAGTACTTC	CSAPQGGYEQYF
large	TRBV5-6	.	TRBJ1-1	TGTGCCAGCAGCTTATGGTTCCTGAACACTGAAGCTTTCTTT	CASSLWFLNTEAFF
many	TRBV7-9	.	TRBJ2-5	TGTGCCAGCAGCTCCCGTGAGGACCCGGAGACCCAGTACTTC	CASSSREDPETQYF